One TCR beta chain is described in this entry. The antigen remains undetermined. This CDR3 comprises 13 residues. Germline V gives CDR1 SGHTA, CDR2 FQGNSA. This sample is part of a study of monozygotic twins with inflammatory bowel disease. Study results and caveats: Heterogeneous immunosuppressive treatment regimens may have introduced variability into patient repertoires.

With the 5' RACE reads reprocessed, TCRdb shows one record per CDR3 protein and no DNA. The ten top clones account for 2% to 2.5%, within a sample of fewer than 550,000 distinct CDR3 sequences. V gene TRBV7-2 combines with J gene TRBJ2-1. The TCR originated in a human donor with ulcerative colitis or Crohn's disease, or a healthy co-twin of an affected twin (not recorded which). Sequenced sample: blood. The CDR3: CASGLAGVDEQFF.